The 12 T cell receptor beta chains listed next were all sequenced from one sample in a study of a mutant IDH1 vaccine in newly diagnosed glioma. These receptors are not linked to any known antigen. Profiling relied on immunoSEQ multiplex PCR, and the TCRdb table lists in-frame clones only, not all of them. The table lists over 45,000 clones, 85% to 95% of them singletons. Time point of the sample: week 35, safety follow-up. Every vaccination contained 300 ug of the mutant IDH1 20-mer peptide and was paired with topical imiquimod. The input for sequencing was PBMCs, taken from a glioma patient whose treatment included an IDH1 peptide vaccine. These receptors came from a man in his forties or fifties with glioma.

The rearrangement joins TRBV7-9 to TRBJ2-7; the D gene is possibly TRBD2 (6 bases). The CDR3 length is 16 residues. Trimming removed 5 bases from V and 0 bases from J, with 17 bases in between. From germline, CDR1 is SEHNR and CDR2 FQNEAQ (reference sequence). The CDR3 loop is CASSPGRGWDSYEQYF. The CDR3 DNA is TGTGCCAGCAGCCCCGGTCGGGGGTGGGACTCCTACGAGCAGTACTTC.

V usage is TRBV19 and J usage is TRBJ1-1; 11 bases are a match to TRBD1. This CDR3 is 11 amino acids long. Germline V gene lookup returns CDR1 LNHDA and CDR2 SQIVND (reference sequence). The V and J ends lost 7 bases and 11 bases, in that order; junction bases with no gene match: 3. Here the CDR3 DNA reads TGTGCCAGTACGGACAGGGGGCCGGCTTTCTTT. The encoded protein is CASTDRGPAFF.

This rearrangement joins TRBV2 to TRBJ2-5; D remains unclear. Trimming cost V 4 bases and J 5 bases, with 11 bases left between them. Germline-derived CDR1 and CDR2 are SNHLY and FYNNEI. The CDR3 covers 13 residues. This CDR3 reads CASSGVVGETQYF. CDR3 bases: TGTGCCAGCAGTGGGGTGGTCGGGGAGACCCAGTACTTC.

The chain has TRBV30 and TRBJ2-1, with TRBD2 identical over 10 bases. Germline CDR1 GTSNPN, CDR2 SVGIG (reference sequence). The CDR3 totals 17 residues. Losses at the gene ends were 1 base for V and 0 bases for J; bases not matched to a gene: 6. This CDR3 reads CAWSGAGGDGSYNEQFF. In DNA, the CDR3 is TGTGCCTGGAGTGGAGCGGGAGGGGATGGCTCCTACAATGAGCAGTTCTTC.

The chain recombines TRBV29-1 with TRBJ2-4; 9 bases are a match to TRBD2. The CDR3 sequence is 19 residues long. The junction had 15 bases not matched to a gene; V was cut back by 3 bases and J by 0 bases. Germline loops: CDR1 SQVTM, CDR2 ANQGSEA. The CDR3 DNA reads TGCAGCGTTGAGGGGGGCGCTAGCGGGACTTTACTAGCCAAAAACATTCAGTACTTC. This codes for CSVEGGASGTLLAKNIQYF.

The J gene is TRBJ2-4, the V gene TRBV23-1; 8 nucleotides match TRBD2. TRBV23-1 is treated as an ORF (open reading frame) with a function not yet certain. The CDR3 is 19 residues long. The V gene end was trimmed by 2 bases and the J gene end by 1 base; junction bases not matched to a gene: 13. The CDR3 nucleotides are TGCGCCAGCAGTCAACAGCGGGGGCCTGCACTCGAGGCCAAAAACATTCAGTACTTC. It is translated as CASSQQRGPALEAKNIQYF.

The genes are TRBV5-4 and TRBJ1-2; the match to TRBD1 covers 12 bases. V trimming: 7 bases; J trimming: 7 bases; junction bases outside the gene matches: 17. This CDR3 region has 17 residues. The germline V gene has CDR1 SGHNT and CDR2 YYREEE (reference sequence). CDR3 sequence reads: CASAPGTGGYGKGGYTF. The CDR3 nucleotides read TGTGCCAGCGCCCCGGGGACAGGGGGCTATGGGAAGGGTGGCTACACCTTC.

This clone showed up just once. The chain has TRBV28 and TRBJ2-7, with 11 bases fitting TRBD2. Unmatched junction bases numbered 16, after V lost 7 bases and J lost 5 bases. This CDR3 is 17 amino acids long. Germline V gives CDR1 MDHEN, CDR2 SYDVKM. CDR3 sequence: CASTFQHRLAGGDEQYF. Here the CDR3 DNA reads TGTGCCAGCACATTCCAGCATAGGCTAGCGGGAGGCGACGAGCAGTACTTC.

V and J are TRBV7-9 and TRBJ2-2, with D possibly matching TRBD2 (6 bases). CDR1 and CDR2 (germline): SEHNR, FQNEAQ (reference sequence). V lost 2 bases, J lost 5 bases, and 12 bases lay in between. The CDR3 has 15 residues. The CDR3 nucleotides are TGTGCCAGCAGCTTAAGGGGAGGAGGGACCGGGGAGCTGTTTTTT. This gives the protein CASSLRGGGTGELFF.

The CDR3 here is CASGLGQGIFGTEAFF. As DNA, the CDR3 is TGTGCTAGTGGTTTAGGTCAGGGAATATTCGGGACTGAAGCTTTCTTT. The chain links TRBV12-5 to TRBJ1-1, with D tentatively TRBD1 (5 bases). This CDR3 has 16 amino acids. V lost 3 bases to trimming and J lost 5 bases, with 19 bases between them. Looked up from germline, CDR1 is LGHNT and CDR2 is FRNRAP.

J is TRBJ2-1 and V is TRBV7-6, with D perhaps matching TRBD2 (5 bases). In germline, CDR1 is SGHVS, CDR2 FNYEAQ. There are 15 residues in the CDR3. V was cut by 3 bases and J by 0 bases, with 9 bases left in between. In nucleotides, the CDR3 is TGTGCCAGCAGCTTGCTAGGGAGCTCCTACAATGAGCAGTTCTTC. The encoded protein is CASSLLGSSYNEQFF.

The chain has TRBV4-1 and TRBJ2-7; 7 bases match TRBD1. Germline loops: CDR1 MGHRA, CDR2 YSYEKL. The CDR3 runs to 13 residues. With V trimmed by 4 bases and J by 5 bases, 5 bases remained unmatched. The CDR3 coding sequence is TGCGCCAGCAGCCGGCAGGGGGTGGACGAGCAGTACTTC. It codes for CASSRQGVDEQYF.